This TCR beta chain was sequenced for a study of T-cell memory formation after mild COVID-19. Each CDR3 protein gets one entry after TCRdb re-called the 5' RACE reads with MiXCR. The sample lists roughly 150,000 distinct CDR3 sequences; 14% were seen once. This clonotype was detected ten times or more. What it binds is unknown. Study observations and caveats: Memory cells collected pre-infection included some clones that later responded, suggesting cross-reactive memory joined.

Germline V lookup: CDR1 SGHTA, CDR2 FQGNSA. The germline V and J ends were trimmed by 5 bases and 1 base, with 9 bases remaining between them. The CDR3 length is 13 residues. Sequenced: PBMCs or a T cell subset sorted from them (not recorded which). The chain has TRBV7-2 and TRBJ2-7, with D unresolved. This clonotype originated in an adult woman who had mild COVID-19 (a few samples of this study predate the infection). Cell type and time point are not known. The CDR3 reads CASSADLSYEQYF. The CDR3 nucleotides are TGTGCCAGCAGCGCAGACCTATCCTACGAGCAGTACTTC.